These 5 T cell receptor beta chains were all obtained from the same sample, sequenced in a study of T cell clonality in common variable immunodeficiency. TCRdb's table, derived via immunoSEQ multiplex PCR, lists solely in-frame clones and lacks some. There are under 40,000 clones in the sample, none observed a single time. The sequencing input was peripheral blood mononuclear cells. All receptors derive from a person aged 18 to 75 in good health.

Concerning this clone itself: The read terminates 3 residues before the CDR3 end, so the remaining end is supplied by the germline J gene. This chain uses TRBV7-2 with TRBJ2-7; 9 bases are shared with TRBD2. The CDR3 runs 13 residues. The germline CDR1 and CDR2 sequences are SGHTA and FQGNSA. The J segment lost 5 bases and the V segment lost 5 bases, leaving 4 bases of the junction unmatched. CDR3 residues: CASSPRTSDEQYF. The sequenced part of the CDR3 DNA is TGTGCCAGCAGCCCGAGGACTAGCGACGAG.

This clone was detected ten times or more. The read ends 3 residues early relative to the CDR3; the germline J gene fills the gap. The chain joins TRBV29-1 to TRBJ2-6; D is ambiguous. CDR1 is SQVTM and CDR2 is ANQGSEA in the germline V gene. V lost 2 bases and J lost 4, with 18 bases in between. The CDR3 consists of 17 residues. The CDR3 DNA, read in part, is TGCAGCGTTGAATGGTCAGGAGCAGGTCTGGGGGCCAACGTC. Encoded protein: CSVEWSGAGLGANV. The complete CDR3 sequence is CSVEWSGAGLGANVLTF.

This clone was picked up many times. With the read ending 3 residues before the CDR3 end, the germline J gene is used to fill in that end. Distinct nucleotide sequences in the sample also encode this CDR3. The rearrangement links TRBV7-9 to TRBJ1-4, with 10 positions matching TRBD1. Germline V gene sequence: CDR1 SEHNR, CDR2 FQNEAQ (reference sequence). V shed 5 bases and J 5 bases; nucleotides not matched to a gene: 2. The CDR3 spans 14 residues. The CDR3 region is CASSRTGGNEKLFF. The sequenced CDR3 bases are TGTGCCAGCAGCCGGACAGGGGGAAATGAAAAA.

This clone was seen more than once but under ten times. The read finishes 3 residues shy of the CDR3 end, and the germline J gene is used to complete it. The gene calls are TRBV2 and TRBJ1-2, with 11 positions matching TRBD1. V dropped 6 bases and J dropped 0; count of bases not matched to a gene: 9. The CDR3 has 17 residues. Germline CDR1 reads SNHLY; CDR2 reads FYNNEI. Incomplete CDR3 DNA: TGTGCCAGCAGGTTAACCGGGACAGGGGGTTCTAACTATGGC. Protein: CASRLTGTGGSNYG. The entire CDR3 protein is CASRLTGTGGSNYGYTF. Full variable domain (missing parts from reference TRBV2 and TRBJ1-2): EPEVTQTPSHQVTQMGQEVILRCVPISNHLYFYWYRQILGQKVEFLVSFYNNEISEKSEIFDDQFSVERPDGSNFTLKIRSTKLEDSAMYFCASRLTGTGGSNYGYTFGSGTRLTVV.

Many counts were recorded for this clone. Sequencing ends 3 residues short of the CDR3 end; the germline J gene provides the rest. The chain links TRBV11-2 to TRBJ1-2; the D gene is possibly TRBD1 (6 bases). Looked up from germline, CDR1 is SGHAT and CDR2 is FQNNGV. Trimming took 7 bases from V and 4 from J, leaving 16 bases between them. The CDR3 length is 14 residues. CDR3 protein: CASTPPRGIYGYTF. The sequenced part of the CDR3 DNA is TGTGCCAGCACCCCGCCCAGGGGAATCTATGGC.